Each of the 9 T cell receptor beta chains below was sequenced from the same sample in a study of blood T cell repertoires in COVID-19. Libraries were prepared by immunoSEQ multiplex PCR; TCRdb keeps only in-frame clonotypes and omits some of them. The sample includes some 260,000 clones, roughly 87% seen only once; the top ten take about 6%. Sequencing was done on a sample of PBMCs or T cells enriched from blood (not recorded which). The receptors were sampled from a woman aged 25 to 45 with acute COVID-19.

CDR3 nucleotide sequence: TGTGCCAGCGGTCGAGATAGCGGAGAGGGTCAGTATTTT. This codes for CASGRDSGEGQYF. The chain couples TRBV27 to TRBJ2-3, with D tentatively TRBD2 (6 bases). The V and J ends lost 8 bases and 12 bases respectively, with 21 bases between them. CDR1 MNHEY and CDR2 SMNVEV come from the germline V gene (reference sequence). CDR3 size: 13 residues.

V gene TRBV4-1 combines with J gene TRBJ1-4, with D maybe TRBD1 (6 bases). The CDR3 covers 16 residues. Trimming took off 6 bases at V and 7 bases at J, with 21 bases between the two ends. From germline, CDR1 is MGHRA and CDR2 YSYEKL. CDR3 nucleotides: TGCGCCAGCAGGAAAGAACCAGGGGATGGCGGTGAAAAACTGTTTTTT. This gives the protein CASRKEPGDGGEKLFF.

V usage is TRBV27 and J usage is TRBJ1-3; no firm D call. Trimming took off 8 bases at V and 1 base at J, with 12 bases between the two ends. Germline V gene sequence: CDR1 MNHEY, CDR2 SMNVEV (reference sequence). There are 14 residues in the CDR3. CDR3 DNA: TGTGCCAGCTTTTTCCCCTTTTCTGGAAACACCATATATTTT. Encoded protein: CASFFPFSGNTIYF.

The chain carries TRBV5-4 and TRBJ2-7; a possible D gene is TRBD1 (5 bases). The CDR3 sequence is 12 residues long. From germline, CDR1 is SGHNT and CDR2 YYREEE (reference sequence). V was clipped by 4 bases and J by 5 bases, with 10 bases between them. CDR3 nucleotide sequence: TGTGCCAGCAGCGGCGACAGAAACGAGCAGTACTTC. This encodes CASSGDRNEQYF.

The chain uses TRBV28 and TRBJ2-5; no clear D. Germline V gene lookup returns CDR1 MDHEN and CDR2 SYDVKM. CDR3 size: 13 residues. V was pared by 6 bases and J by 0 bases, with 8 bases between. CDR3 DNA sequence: TGTGCCAGCAGGCAGGCCGACCAAGAGACCCAGTACTTC. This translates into CASRQADQETQYF. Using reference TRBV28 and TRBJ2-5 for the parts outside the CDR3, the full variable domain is DVKVTQSSRYLVKRTGEKVFLECVQDMDHENMFWYRQDPGLGLRLIYFSYDVKMKEKGDIPEGYSVSREKKERFSLILESASTNQTSMYLCASRQADQETQYFGPGTRLLVL.

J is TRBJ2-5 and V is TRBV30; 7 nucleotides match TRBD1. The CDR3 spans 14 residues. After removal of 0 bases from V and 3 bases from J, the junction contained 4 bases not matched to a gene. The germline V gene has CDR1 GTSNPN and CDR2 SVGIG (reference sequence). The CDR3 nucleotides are TGTGCCTGGAGTGTACCAGGGGGTAAAGAGACCCAGTACTTC. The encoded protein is CAWSVPGGKETQYF.

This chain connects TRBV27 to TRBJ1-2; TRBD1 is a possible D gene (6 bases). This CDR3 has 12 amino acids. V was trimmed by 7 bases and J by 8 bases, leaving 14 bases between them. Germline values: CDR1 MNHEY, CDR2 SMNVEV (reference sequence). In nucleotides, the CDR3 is TGTGCCAGCAAAACAGGGATCGGGGGCTACACCTTC. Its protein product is CASKTGIGGYTF.

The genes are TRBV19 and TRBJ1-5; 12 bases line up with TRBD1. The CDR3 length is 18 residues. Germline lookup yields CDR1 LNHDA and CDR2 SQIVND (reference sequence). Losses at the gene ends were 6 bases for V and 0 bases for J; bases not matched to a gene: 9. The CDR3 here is CASSRDRGQFNSNQPQHF. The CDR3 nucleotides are TGTGCCAGTAGCCGGGACAGGGGGCAATTTAATAGCAATCAGCCCCAGCATTTT.

CDR3 amino acids: CASSQGYEDGDRVIYEQYF. The CDR3 DNA follows: TGCGCCAGCAGCCAAGGCTACGAAGACGGGGACAGGGTCATCTACGAGCAGTACTTC. This chain connects TRBV4-3 to TRBJ2-7; 9 nucleotides agree with TRBD1. The CDR3 contains 19 residues. CDR1 and CDR2 (germline): LGHNA, YSLEER. The junction had 16 bases not matched to a gene; V was cut back by 1 base and J by 3 bases.